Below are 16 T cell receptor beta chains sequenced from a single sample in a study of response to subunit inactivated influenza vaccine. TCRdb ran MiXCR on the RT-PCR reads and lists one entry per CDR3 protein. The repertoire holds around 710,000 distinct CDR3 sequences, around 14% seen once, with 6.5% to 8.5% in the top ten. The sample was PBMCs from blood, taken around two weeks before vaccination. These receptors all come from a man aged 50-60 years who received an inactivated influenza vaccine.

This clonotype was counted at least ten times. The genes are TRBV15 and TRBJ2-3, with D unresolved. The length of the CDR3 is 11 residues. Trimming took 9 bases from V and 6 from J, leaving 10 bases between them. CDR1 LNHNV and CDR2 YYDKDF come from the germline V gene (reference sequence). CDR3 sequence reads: CATRLRDTQYF. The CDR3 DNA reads TGTGCCACTCGGCTAAGGGATACGCAGTATTTT.

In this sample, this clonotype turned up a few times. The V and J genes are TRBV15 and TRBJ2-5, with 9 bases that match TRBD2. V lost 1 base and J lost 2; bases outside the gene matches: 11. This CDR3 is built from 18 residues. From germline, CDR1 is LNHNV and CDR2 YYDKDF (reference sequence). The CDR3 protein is CATSRGTSGRGEQETQYF. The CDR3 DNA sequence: TGTGCCACCAGCAGAGGAACTAGCGGGCGAGGGGAGCAAGAGACCCAGTACTTC.

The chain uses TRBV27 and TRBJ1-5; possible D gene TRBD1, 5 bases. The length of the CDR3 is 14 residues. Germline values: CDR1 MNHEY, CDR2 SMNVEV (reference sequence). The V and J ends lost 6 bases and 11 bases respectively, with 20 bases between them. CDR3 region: CASSPGRLHGSQHF. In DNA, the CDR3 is TGTGCCAGCAGCCCAGGGCGCCTTCATGGGTCCCAGCATTTT.

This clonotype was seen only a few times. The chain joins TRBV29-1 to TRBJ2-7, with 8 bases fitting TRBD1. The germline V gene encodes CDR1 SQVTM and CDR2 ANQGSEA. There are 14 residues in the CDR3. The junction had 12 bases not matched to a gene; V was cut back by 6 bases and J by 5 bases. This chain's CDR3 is CSVRRGRGPDEQYF. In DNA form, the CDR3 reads TGCAGCGTAAGAAGGGGCAGGGGGCCTGACGAGCAGTACTTC.

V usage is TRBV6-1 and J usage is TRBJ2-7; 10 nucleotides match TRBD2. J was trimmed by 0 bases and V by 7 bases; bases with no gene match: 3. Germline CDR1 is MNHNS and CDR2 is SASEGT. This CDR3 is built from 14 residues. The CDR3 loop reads CASKLAGNSYEQYF. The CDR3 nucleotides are TGTGCCAGCAAACTAGCGGGAAACTCCTACGAGCAGTACTTC.

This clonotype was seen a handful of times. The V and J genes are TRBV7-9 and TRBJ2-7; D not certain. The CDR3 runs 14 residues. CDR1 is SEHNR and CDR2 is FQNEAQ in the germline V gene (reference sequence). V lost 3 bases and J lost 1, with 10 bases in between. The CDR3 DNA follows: TGTGCCAGCAGCTTCTCGGACGGTTCCTACGAGCAGTACTTC. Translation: CASSFSDGSYEQYF.

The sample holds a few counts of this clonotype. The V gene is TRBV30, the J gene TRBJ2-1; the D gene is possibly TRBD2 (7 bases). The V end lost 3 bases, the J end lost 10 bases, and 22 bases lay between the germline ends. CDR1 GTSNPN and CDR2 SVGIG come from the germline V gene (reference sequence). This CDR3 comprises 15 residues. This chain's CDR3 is CAWSSHTRGAGEQFF. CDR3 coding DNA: TGTGCCTGGAGCTCCCACACCCGGGGGGCAGGGGAGCAGTTCTTC.

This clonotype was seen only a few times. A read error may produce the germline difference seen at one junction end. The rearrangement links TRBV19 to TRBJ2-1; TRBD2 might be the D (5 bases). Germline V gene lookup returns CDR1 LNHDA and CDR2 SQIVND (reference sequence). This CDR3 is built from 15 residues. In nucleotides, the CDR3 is TGTGCCAGCAGTATCTCGAGCGGCCTTGGAAATGAGCAGTTCTTC. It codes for CASSISSGLGNEQFF.

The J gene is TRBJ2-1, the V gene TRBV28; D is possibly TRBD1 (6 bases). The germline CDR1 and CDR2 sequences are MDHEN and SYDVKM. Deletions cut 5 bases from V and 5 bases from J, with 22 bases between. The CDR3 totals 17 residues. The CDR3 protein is CASSPTTGLSQHNEQFF. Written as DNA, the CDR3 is TGTGCCAGCAGTCCCACGACAGGCCTTTCTCAGCACAATGAGCAGTTCTTC. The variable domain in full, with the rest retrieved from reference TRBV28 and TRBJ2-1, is DVKVTQSSRYLVKRTGEKVFLECVQDMDHENMFWYRQDPGLGLRLIYFSYDVKMKEKGDIPEGYSVSREKKERFSLILESASTNQTSMYLCASSPTTGLSQHNEQFFGPGTRLTVL.

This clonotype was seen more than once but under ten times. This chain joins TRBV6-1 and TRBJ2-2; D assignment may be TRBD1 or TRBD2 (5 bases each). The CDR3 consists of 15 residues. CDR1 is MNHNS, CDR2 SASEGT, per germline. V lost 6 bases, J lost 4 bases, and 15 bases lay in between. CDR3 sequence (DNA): TGTGCCAGCAGGTCACCCGGGACGGCCACCGGGGAGCTGTTTTTT. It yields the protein CASRSPGTATGELFF.

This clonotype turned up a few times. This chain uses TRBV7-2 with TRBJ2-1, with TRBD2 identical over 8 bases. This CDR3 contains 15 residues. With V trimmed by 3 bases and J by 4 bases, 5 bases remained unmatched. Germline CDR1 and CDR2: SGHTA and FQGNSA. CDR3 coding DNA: TGTGCCAGCAGCTTTAGGGGCGGGGGGTACAATGAGCAGTTCTTC. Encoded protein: CASSFRGGGYNEQFF.

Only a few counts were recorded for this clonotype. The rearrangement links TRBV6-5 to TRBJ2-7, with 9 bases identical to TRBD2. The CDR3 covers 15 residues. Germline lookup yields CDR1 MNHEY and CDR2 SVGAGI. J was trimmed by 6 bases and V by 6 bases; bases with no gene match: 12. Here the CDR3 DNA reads TGTGCCAGCAGGTATTACCGCGCTAGCGGGACCGAGCAGTACTTC. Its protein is CASRYYRASGTEQYF.

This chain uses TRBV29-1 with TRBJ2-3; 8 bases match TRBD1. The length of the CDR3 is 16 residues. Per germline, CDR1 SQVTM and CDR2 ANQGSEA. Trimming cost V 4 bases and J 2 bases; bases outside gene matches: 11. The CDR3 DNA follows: TGCAGCGTTGTATCAGTTGGGACAGGTGCCACAGATACGCAGTATTTT. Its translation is CSVVSVGTGATDTQYF.

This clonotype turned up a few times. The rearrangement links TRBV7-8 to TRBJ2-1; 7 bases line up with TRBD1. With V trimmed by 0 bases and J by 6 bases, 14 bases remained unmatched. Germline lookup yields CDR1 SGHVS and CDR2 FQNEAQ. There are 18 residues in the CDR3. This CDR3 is CASSLARGQVRKVNEQFF. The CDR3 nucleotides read TGTGCCAGCAGCTTAGCCAGAGGACAGGTTAGGAAGGTCAATGAGCAGTTCTTC.

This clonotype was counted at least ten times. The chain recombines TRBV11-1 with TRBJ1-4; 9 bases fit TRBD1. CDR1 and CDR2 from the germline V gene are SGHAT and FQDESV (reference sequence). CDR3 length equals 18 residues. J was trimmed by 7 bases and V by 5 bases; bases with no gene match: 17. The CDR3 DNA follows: TGTGCCAGCAGCGGAAACCGGGACAGGGTTAACTTTGGTGAAAAACTGTTTTTT. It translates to CASSGNRDRVNFGEKLFF.

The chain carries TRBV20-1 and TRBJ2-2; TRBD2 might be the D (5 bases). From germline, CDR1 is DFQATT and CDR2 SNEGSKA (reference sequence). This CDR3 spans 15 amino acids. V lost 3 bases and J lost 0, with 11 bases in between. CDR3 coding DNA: TGCAGTGCTAGCTCGTCGGGGACGAACACCGGGGAGCTGTTTTTT. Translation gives CSASSSGTNTGELFF.